This T cell receptor (beta chain) was identified in a study of cytomegalovirus exposure and HLA in healthy donors. The CDR3 consists of 13 residues. In germline, CDR1 is MNHNY, CDR2 SVGAGI (reference sequence). The V and J ends lost 4 bases and 5 bases, in that order; junction bases with no gene match: 2. The study, taken as a whole, reports: Accurate predictions that matched the HLA-A and HLA-B alleles of most subjects were reportedly made from TCR beta sequences.

Researchers ran the PCR with 60 Vbeta and 13 Jbeta primers. TCRdb's table, derived via immunoSEQ multiplex PCR, lists solely in-frame clones and lacks some. The table lists over 150,000 clones, over 70% of them singletons, with 9.5% to 15% in the top ten. A remark on this clone: Its antigen is not known.

Sequences were obtained from PBMCs. The genes are TRBV6-6 and TRBJ1-5, with 7 bases identical to TRBD1. The source of this sequence is a man younger than 40 in good health and CMV-seropositive. CDR3 in DNA: TGTGCCAGCAGTTGGCAGGGGGATCAGCCCCAGCATTTT. Residues: CASSWQGDQPQHF.